Presented here are 5 T cell receptor beta chains from one specimen sequenced in a study of shared clonotypes between healthy human individuals. Some clones are missing from TCRdb's copy, which holds only in-frame ones; the method was immunoSEQ multiplex PCR. The repertoire consists of approximately 1.4 million clones, with around 98% occurring once and the leading ten covering 0.4% to 0.45%. Sequenced material: naive CD4+ T cells sorted from blood. Specified subset: CD45RA+ positively selected. These receptors were collected from a man aged 25 to 40 in good health.

The chain carries TRBV7-2 and TRBJ2-7; TRBD1 matches 9 bases. From germline, CDR1 is SGHTA and CDR2 FQGNSA. This CDR3 has 16 residues. Losses at the gene ends were 5 bases for V and 7 bases for J; bases not matched to a gene: 15. The DNA of the CDR3 is TGTGCCAGCAGCAGACCCGGGAACAGGGGGCTGGGGGAGCAGTACTTC. Protein sequence: CASSRPGNRGLGEQYF.

V usage is TRBV5-1 and J usage is TRBJ1-1; D is possibly TRBD1 (6 bases). V was cut by 5 bases and J by 0 bases, with 20 bases left in between. This CDR3 is 17 amino acids long. Germline V CDR1 and CDR2: SGHRS, YFSETQ. CDR3 nucleotides: TGCGCCAGCAGTTTGTTACAGGGAGAAGCCATGAACACTGAAGCTTTCTTT. This translates into CASSLLQGEAMNTEAFF.

The chain joins TRBV10-3 to TRBJ1-5; tentative D call: TRBD1 (6 bases). CDR1 is ENHRY, CDR2 SYGVKD, per germline. CDR3 size: 13 residues. V was cut by 3 bases and J by 5 bases, with 8 bases left in between. CDR3 in DNA: TGTGCCATCAGTGAAGCAGGGGATCAGCCCCAGCATTTT. This gives the protein CAISEAGDQPQHF.

The chain links TRBV5-4 to TRBJ2-1, with D perhaps TRBD2 (5 bases). CDR3 size: 15 residues. V was trimmed by 3 bases and J by 7 bases, leaving 17 bases between them. The germline V gene has CDR1 SGHNT and CDR2 YYREEE (reference sequence). For the CDR3, the DNA is TGTGCCAGCAGCTCGACGGGGTTAGGTTTTAATGAGCAGTTCTTC. Translated, it gives CASSSTGLGFNEQFF.

This rearrangement joins TRBV7-9 to TRBJ1-2, with a tentative D call TRBD1 (5 bases). Per germline, CDR1 SEHNR and CDR2 FQNEAQ (reference sequence). The CDR3 has 14 amino acids. V was clipped by 1 base and J by 2 bases, with 8 bases between them. The CDR3 loop reads CASSLGQLNYGYTF. The CDR3 DNA follows: TGTGCCAGCAGCTTAGGACAGCTAAACTATGGCTACACCTTC.